This TCR beta chain was found in a study of T cell responses to AZD1222 COVID-19 vaccine. The protocol was immunoSEQ multiplex PCR, while the TCRdb copy is restricted to in-frame clones and leaves out a portion. The sample has 100,000 to 150,000 clones; roughly 85% are singletons. Per the germline V gene, CDR1 is SQVTM and CDR2 is ANQGSEA. This CDR3 spans 13 amino acids. The V end was cut by 5 bases, the J end by 0 bases, with 7 bases between. The receptor comes from an adult who received the MenACWY meningococcal vaccine as a control. This chain connects TRBV29-1 to TRBJ1-4; D ambiguous. This specimen consisted of peripheral blood, obtained 28 days after the second dose of the MenACWY control vaccine. The CDR3 region is CSVLTATNEKLFF. CDR3 nucleotide sequence: TGCAGCGTTCTTACAGCAACTAATGAAAAACTGTTTTTT.